Reported below is one T cell receptor beta chain. Its antigen is unidentified. The PCR ran on 60 Vbeta and 13 Jbeta primers. Generated by immunoSEQ multiplex PCR, the TCRdb table keeps only in-frame clones and is missing some. The table shows under 200,000 clones, with roughly 80% occurring only once. This entry is derived from a study of cytomegalovirus exposure and HLA in healthy donors. Everyone who donated was a healthy bone marrow donor. Study conclusions and caveats: Serostatus for CMV was the only available immune exposure information. There were a few CMV-associated chains whose specificity for CMV antigens was confirmed in vitro.

Trimming shortened V by 4 bases and J by 2 bases, and 15 bases separated the two germline ends. Germline V CDR1 and CDR2: SGDLS, YYNGEE. The CDR3 loop spans 15 amino acids. Sequencing was done on a sample of PBMCs. The rearrangement joins TRBV9 to TRBJ1-2; D is unclear. The sequence derives from a woman aged 18-35 years in good health and CMV-seronegative. In DNA form, the CDR3 reads TGTGCCAGCAGCACCCCCCCGGCGGGGAACTATGGCTACACCTTC. This encodes CASSTPPAGNYGYTF.